The clone carrying this T cell receptor (beta chain) was observed many times. In germline, CDR1 is SNHLY, CDR2 FYNNEI. This CDR3 region has 15 residues. The V end lost 4 bases, the J end lost 5 bases, and 15 bases lay between the germline ends. It was RNA transcripts that yielded the amplified TCR beta CDR3 regions. HTBI primers were used for first-round RT-PCR of the TCR CDR3. MiXCR was run by TCRdb on the multiplex PCR reads, yielding one entry per CDR3 protein. The sample yields about 290,000 distinct CDR3 sequences, approximately 15% seen once. This entry comes from a study of T cells in Graves' hyperthyroidism and ophthalmopathy.

The clonotype originates from a woman aged 35 to 49 with Graves' hyperthyroidism. The sample consisted of blood. The J gene is TRBJ2-1, the V gene TRBV2; D may be TRBD1 (5 bases). Here the CDR3 reads CASSGGRVSHNEQFF. CDR3 sequence (DNA): TGTGCCAGCAGTGGGGGCAGGGTCTCGCACAATGAGCAGTTCTTC.